This is a list of T cell receptor beta chains from one sample in a study of blood T cell repertoires in COVID-19. The protocol was immunoSEQ multiplex PCR, while the TCRdb copy is restricted to in-frame clones and leaves out a portion. Among nearly 250,000 clones, around 89% were seen once, and the ten largest hold around 0.8%. Sequencing was carried out using PBMCs or T cells enriched from blood (not recorded which). The receptors derive from a man in his fifties who had been exposed to COVID-19. The CDR3 runs from the conserved cysteine through the conserved F or W. D genes are given only for firm matches.

J,D,V,CDR3
TRBJ1-1,-,TRBV30,CAWSMGPDTEAFF
TRBJ1-1,-,TRBV25-1,CASSPGGGRWTEAFF
TRBJ1-1,-,TRBV6-5,CASLPRSGTEAFF
TRBJ1-5,TRBD1,TRBV12-5,CASGKRTGAASNQPQHF
TRBJ2-3,TRBD2,TRBV13,CASSNGLASTDTQYF
TRBJ2-1,TRBD2,TRBV27,CASNPIGAGRASFF
TRBJ2-7,TRBD1,TRBV18,CASSPADRESYEQYF
TRBJ1-1,-,TRBV7-6,CASRGRGGTEAFF
TRBJ1-1,-,TRBV12-2,CASRLRTGRGLSYTEAFF
TRBJ1-6,TRBD1,TRBV7-9,CASSLSTGVSPLHF
TRBJ1-2,-,TRBV5-6,CASSPGGFYGYTF
TRBJ1-2,TRBD1,TRBV18,CASSPPTGAYGYTF
TRBJ2-5,-,TRBV5-8,CASSLALRSAGETQYF
TRBJ2-1,-,TRBV18,CASSPIRGSSSYNEQFF
TRBJ1-1,-,TRBV7-2,CASSLVWGPEAFF
TRBJ1-5,TRBD1,TRBV30,CAWSRTGLRDQPQHF
TRBJ2-5,-,TRBV6-2/TRBV6-3,CASSQTTQHEYF
TRBJ2-1,TRBD1,TRBV9,CASSLGGQGEQFF
TRBJ1-1,-,TRBV28,CASSFISLGDRTEAFF